Listed below are T cell receptor beta chains from one sample, sequenced in a study of shared clonotypes between healthy human individuals. Clones were read by immunoSEQ multiplex PCR, and TCRdb kept only the in-frame ones, dropping some. The sample includes around 1,000,000 clones, 77% of them seen just once. Sequenced sample: memory CD4+ T cells from PBMCs. The receptors originated from a man aged 18 to 30 in good health. Some clones in this sample may be carry-over from other donors' samples. Both conserved end residues are trimmed from each CDR3. Each record gives: clone size, V gene, CDR3 protein. Where a row states a size, it is once, few, many or the class of an expanded clone; other rows omit it.

abundance: NA; v_gene: TRBV5-6; CDR3aa: ASSFGTGKNEKLF
abundance: once; v_gene: TRBV11-2; CDR3aa: ASSLRVGRSYNEQF
abundance: NA; v_gene: TRBV19; CDR3aa: ASSPGPRQPQH
abundance: NA; v_gene: TRBV7-2; CDR3aa: ASSAGEKLF
abundance: many; v_gene: TRBV9; CDR3aa: ASSRGRASYEQY
abundance: once; v_gene: TRBV7-9; CDR3aa: ASSFRVYEQF
abundance: NA; v_gene: TRBV5-5; CDR3aa: ASSLGRVQETQY
abundance: NA; v_gene: TRBV29-1; CDR3aa: SADRGWGYT
abundance: NA; v_gene: TRBV28; CDR3aa: ASSPVTGNQPQH
abundance: NA; v_gene: TRBV30; CDR3aa: AWSIYSGLDGYT
abundance: NA; v_gene: TRBV4-3; CDR3aa: ASSEGQTYSETQY
abundance: few; v_gene: TRBV5-8; CDR3aa: ASSFPGQASPWY
abundance: NA; v_gene: TRBV6-6; CDR3aa: ASSNPGVNIQY
abundance: NA; v_gene: TRBV5-1; CDR3aa: ASSLNSPGTDTQY
abundance: NA; v_gene: TRBV6-1; CDR3aa: ASSDTQVGVNEQF
abundance: many; v_gene: TRBV7-8; CDR3aa: ASSLGTNTDTQY
abundance: many; v_gene: TRBV28; CDR3aa: ASRPDGQPQH
abundance: NA; v_gene: TRBV6-5; CDR3aa: ASRAEGKGYT
abundance: NA; v_gene: TRBV10-3; CDR3aa: ATGRGGSGNTIY
abundance: many; v_gene: TRBV7-6; CDR3aa: ASSRGALAGGSSYNEQF
abundance: NA; v_gene: TRBV2; CDR3aa: ASDVTRSGEQY
abundance: NA; v_gene: TRBV28; CDR3aa: ASSSNNNEQF
abundance: NA; v_gene: TRBV25-1; CDR3aa: ASRTRLERYT
abundance: NA; v_gene: TRBV10-1; CDR3aa: ASSGSGSNTQY
abundance: NA; v_gene: TRBV4-1; CDR3aa: ASSQGGGPGDEKLF
abundance: NA; v_gene: TRBV5-1; CDR3aa: ASGAVGGEAF
abundance: few; v_gene: TRBV11-2; CDR3aa: ASSSRIAGSFYEQY
abundance: NA; v_gene: TRBV10-3; CDR3aa: AGARGPSYEQY
abundance: NA; v_gene: TRBV7-9; CDR3aa: ASSFFGGNTEAF
abundance: NA; v_gene: TRBV5-1; CDR3aa: ASSFLTQGNTGELF
abundance: NA; v_gene: TRBV7-3; CDR3aa: ASKQQGDLSNEQF
abundance: NA; v_gene: TRBV11-2; CDR3aa: ASSLIGATYEQY
abundance: NA; v_gene: TRBV5-6; CDR3aa: ASSPGQGAIYTEAF
abundance: NA; v_gene: TRBV18; CDR3aa: ASSPQQGPEAF
abundance: NA; v_gene: TRBV13; CDR3aa: ASRRIGLQYANYGYT
abundance: NA; v_gene: TRBV29-1; CDR3aa: SVERDRAIYGYT
abundance: NA; v_gene: TRBV10-1; CDR3aa: ASSLGGVTQY
abundance: NA; v_gene: TRBV30; CDR3aa: AWTRGGNQPQH
abundance: NA; v_gene: TRBV7-9; CDR3aa: ASSSGAGAATGELF
abundance: NA; v_gene: TRBV28; CDR3aa: ATSSAGRKAF
abundance: NA; v_gene: TRBV28; CDR3aa: ASSLGTRTYEQY
abundance: NA; v_gene: TRBV5-1; CDR3aa: ASSPGLGGNTIY
abundance: NA; v_gene: TRBV19; CDR3aa: ASSNSPGDTEAF
abundance: NA; v_gene: TRBV5-4; CDR3aa: ASSLGGRGAGELF
abundance: NA; v_gene: TRBV27; CDR3aa: ASSVGWGGSGSDTQY
abundance: NA; v_gene: TRBV5-1; CDR3aa: ASSRFGADTEAF
abundance: NA; v_gene: TRBV7-8; CDR3aa: ASSLDRDRQETQY
abundance: NA; v_gene: TRBV5-1; CDR3aa: ASTLGGGPNTEAF